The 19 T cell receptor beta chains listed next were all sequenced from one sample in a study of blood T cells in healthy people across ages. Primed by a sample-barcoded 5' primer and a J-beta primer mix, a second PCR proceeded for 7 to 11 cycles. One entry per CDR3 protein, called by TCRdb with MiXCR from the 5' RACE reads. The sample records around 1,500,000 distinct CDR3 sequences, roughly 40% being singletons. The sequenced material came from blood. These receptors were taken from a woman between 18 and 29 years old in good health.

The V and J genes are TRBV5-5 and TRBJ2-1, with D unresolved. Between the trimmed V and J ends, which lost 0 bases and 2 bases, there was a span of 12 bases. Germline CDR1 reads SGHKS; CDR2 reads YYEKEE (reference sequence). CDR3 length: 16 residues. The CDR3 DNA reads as TGTGCCAGCAGCTTGGCCTCTAGTCTGGCCTACAATGAGCAGTTCTTC. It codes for CASSLASSLAYNEQFF.

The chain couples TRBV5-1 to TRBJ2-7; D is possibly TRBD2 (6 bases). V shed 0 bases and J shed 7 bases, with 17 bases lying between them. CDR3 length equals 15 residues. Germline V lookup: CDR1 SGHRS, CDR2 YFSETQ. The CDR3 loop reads CASSLAASVYNEQYF. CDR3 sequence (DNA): TGCGCCAGCAGCTTGGCCGCTAGCGTGTACAATGAGCAGTACTTC.

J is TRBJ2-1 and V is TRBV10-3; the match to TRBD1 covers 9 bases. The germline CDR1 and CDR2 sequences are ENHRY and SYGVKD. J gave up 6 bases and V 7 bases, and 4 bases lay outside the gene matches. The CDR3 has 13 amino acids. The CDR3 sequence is CAITGQGSNEQFF. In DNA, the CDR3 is TGTGCCATCACGGGACAGGGTTCCAATGAGCAGTTCTTC.

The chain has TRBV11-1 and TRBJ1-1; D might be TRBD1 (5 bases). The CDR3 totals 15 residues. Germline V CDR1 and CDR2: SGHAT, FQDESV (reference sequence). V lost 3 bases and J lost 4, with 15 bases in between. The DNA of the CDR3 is TGTGCCAGCAGCTTCAGAGGGGTAGTGGCCACTGAAGCTTTCTTT. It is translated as CASSFRGVVATEAFF. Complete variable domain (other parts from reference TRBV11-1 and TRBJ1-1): EAEVAQSPRYKITEKSQAVAFWCDPISGHATLYWYRQILGQGPELLVQFQDESVVDDSQLPKDRFSAERLKGVDSTLKIQPAELGDSAMYLCASSFRGVVATEAFFGQGTRLTVV.

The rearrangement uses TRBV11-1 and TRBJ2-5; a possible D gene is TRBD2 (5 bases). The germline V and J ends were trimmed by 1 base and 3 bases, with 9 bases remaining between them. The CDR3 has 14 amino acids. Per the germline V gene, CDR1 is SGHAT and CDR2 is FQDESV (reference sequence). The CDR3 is CASSLGFGEETQYF. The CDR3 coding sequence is TGTGCCAGCAGCTTAGGGTTCGGGGAAGAGACCCAGTACTTC.

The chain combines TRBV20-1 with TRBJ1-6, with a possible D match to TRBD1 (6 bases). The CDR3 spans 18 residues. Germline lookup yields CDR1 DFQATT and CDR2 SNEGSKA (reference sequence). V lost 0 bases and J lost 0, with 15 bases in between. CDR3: CSARDQGPKSSYNSPLHF. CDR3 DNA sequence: TGCAGTGCTAGAGATCAGGGGCCGAAGAGCTCCTATAATTCACCCCTCCACTTT.

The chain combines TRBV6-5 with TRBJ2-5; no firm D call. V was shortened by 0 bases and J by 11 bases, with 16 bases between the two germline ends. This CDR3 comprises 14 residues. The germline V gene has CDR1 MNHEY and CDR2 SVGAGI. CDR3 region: CASSYSDGSNEQYF. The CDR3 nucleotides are TGTGCCAGCAGTTACTCGGACGGATCGAATGAGCAGTACTTC.

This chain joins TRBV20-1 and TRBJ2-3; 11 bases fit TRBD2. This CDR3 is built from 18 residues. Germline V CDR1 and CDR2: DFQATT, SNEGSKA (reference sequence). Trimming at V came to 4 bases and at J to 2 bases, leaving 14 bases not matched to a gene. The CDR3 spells CSATAGAGTSGYTDTQYF. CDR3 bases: TGCAGTGCTACCGCGGGGGCCGGGACTAGCGGATACACAGATACGCAGTATTTT.

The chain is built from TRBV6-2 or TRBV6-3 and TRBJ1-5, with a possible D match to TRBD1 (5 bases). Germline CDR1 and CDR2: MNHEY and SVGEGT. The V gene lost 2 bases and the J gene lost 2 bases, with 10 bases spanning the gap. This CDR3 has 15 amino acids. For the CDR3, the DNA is TGTGCCAGCAGTTACGGGGGGGAGGGCAATCAGCCCCAGCATTTT. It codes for CASSYGGEGNQPQHF.

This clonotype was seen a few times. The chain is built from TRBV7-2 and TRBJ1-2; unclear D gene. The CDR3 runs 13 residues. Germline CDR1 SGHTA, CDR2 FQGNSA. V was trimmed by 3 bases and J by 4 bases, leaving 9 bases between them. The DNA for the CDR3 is TGTGCCAGCAGCTTGGGATATACCTATGGCTACACCTTC. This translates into CASSLGYTYGYTF.

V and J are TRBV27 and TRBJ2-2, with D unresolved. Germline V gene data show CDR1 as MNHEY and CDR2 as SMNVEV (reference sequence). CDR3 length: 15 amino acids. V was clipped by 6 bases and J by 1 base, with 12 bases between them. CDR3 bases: TGTGCCAGCAGAGACCTTAGTCTGAACACCGGGGAGCTGTTTTTT. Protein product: CASRDLSLNTGELFF.

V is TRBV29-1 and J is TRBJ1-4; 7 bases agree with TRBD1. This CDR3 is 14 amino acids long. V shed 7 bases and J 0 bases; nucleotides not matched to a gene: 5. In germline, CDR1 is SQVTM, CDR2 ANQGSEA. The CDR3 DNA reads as TGCAGCGCTGTGAGGGGGCCAACTAATGAAAAACTGTTTTTT. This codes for CSAVRGPTNEKLFF.

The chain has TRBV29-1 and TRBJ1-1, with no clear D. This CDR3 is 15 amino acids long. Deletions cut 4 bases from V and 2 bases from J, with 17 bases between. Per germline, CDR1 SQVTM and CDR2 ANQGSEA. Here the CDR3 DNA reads TGCAGCGTTGCGGAGATAAGGAGGACCAACACTGAAGCTTTCTTT. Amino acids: CSVAEIRRTNTEAFF.

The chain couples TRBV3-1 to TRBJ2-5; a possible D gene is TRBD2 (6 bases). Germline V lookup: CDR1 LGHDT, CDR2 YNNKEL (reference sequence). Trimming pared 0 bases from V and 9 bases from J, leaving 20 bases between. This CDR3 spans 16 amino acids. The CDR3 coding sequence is TGTGCCAGCAGCCAAGAAGGTGGTCGGGTGGGGGAGGCCCAGTACTTC. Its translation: CASSQEGGRVGEAQYF.

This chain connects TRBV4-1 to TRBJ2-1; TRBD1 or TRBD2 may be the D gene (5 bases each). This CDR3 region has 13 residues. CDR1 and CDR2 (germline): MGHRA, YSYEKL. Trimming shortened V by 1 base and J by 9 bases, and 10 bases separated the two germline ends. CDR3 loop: CASSQGGVFEQFF. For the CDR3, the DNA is TGCGCCAGCAGCCAAGGAGGGGTCTTTGAGCAGTTCTTC.

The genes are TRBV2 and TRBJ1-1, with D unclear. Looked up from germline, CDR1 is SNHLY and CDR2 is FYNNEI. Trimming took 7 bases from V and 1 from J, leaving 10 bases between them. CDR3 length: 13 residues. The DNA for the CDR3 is TGTGCCAGCATAGGTCAGGCGAACACTGAAGCTTTCTTT. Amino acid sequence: CASIGQANTEAFF.

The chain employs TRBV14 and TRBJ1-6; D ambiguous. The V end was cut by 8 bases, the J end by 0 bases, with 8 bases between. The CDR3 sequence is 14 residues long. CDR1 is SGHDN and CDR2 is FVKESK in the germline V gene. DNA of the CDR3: TGTGCCAGCCAGAGAAGCTCCTATAATTCACCCCTCCACTTT. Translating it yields CASQRSSYNSPLHF.

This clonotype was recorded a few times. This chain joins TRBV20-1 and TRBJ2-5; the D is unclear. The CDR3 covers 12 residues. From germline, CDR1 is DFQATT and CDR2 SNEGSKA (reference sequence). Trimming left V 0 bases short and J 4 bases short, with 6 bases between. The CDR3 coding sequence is TGCAGTGCTAGAGATTCTGTAGAGACCCAGTACTTC. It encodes CSARDSVETQYF.

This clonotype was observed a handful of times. In nucleotides, the CDR3 is TGTGCCAGCAGTTTGGGTAAATACGAGCAGTACTTC. Translating it yields CASSLGKYEQYF. The rearrangement joins TRBV28 to TRBJ2-7; unclear D gene. Germline V gene sequence: CDR1 MDHEN, CDR2 SYDVKM. The CDR3 totals 12 residues. V lost 3 bases, J lost 4 bases, and 7 bases lay in between.